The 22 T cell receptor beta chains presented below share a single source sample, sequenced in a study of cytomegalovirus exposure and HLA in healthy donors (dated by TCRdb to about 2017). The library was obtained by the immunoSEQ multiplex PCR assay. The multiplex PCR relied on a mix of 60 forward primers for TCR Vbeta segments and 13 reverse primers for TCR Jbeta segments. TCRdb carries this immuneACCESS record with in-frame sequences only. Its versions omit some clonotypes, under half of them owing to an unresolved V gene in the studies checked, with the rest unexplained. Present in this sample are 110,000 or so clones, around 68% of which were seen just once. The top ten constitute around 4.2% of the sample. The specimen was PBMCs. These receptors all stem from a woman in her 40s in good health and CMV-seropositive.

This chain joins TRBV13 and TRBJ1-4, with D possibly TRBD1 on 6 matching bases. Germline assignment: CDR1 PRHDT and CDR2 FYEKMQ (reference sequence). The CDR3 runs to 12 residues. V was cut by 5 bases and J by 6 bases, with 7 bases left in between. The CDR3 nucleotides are TGTGCCAGCAGCCGACAGGATGAAAAACTGTTTTTT. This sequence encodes CASSRQDEKLFF.

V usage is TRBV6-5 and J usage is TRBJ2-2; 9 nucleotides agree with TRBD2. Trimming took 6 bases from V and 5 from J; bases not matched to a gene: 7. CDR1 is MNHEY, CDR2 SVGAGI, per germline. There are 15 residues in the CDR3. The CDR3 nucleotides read TGTGCCAGCAGAAGAGCGGGAGGCTTGACCGGGGAGCTGTTTTTT. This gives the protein CASRRAGGLTGELFF.

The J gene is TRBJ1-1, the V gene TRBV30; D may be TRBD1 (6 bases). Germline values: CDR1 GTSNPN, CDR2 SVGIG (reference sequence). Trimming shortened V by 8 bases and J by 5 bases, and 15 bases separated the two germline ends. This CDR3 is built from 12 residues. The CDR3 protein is CAQKGGKTEAFF. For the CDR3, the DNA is TGTGCCCAAAAAGGGGGTAAAACTGAAGCTTTCTTT.

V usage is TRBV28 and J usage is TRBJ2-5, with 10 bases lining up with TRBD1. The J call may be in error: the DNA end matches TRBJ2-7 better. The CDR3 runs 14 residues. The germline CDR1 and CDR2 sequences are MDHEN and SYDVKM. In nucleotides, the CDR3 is TGTGCCAGCAATACCGGGACAGGGGTCCGCGAGCAGTACTTC. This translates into CASNTGTGVREQYF.

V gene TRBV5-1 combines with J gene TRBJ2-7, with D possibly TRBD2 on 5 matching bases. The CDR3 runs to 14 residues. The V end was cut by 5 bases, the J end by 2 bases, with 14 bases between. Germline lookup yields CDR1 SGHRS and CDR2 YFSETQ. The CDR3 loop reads CASRFAGAAYEQYF. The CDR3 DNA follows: TGCGCCAGCAGATTTGCGGGTGCGGCCTACGAGCAGTACTTC.

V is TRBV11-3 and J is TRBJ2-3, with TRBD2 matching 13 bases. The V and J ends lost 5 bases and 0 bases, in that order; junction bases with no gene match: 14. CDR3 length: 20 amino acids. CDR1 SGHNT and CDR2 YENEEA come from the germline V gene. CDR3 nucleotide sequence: TGTGCCAGCAGCCTCAAAGGACTAGCGGGAGTGGGAACTAGCACAGATACGCAGTATTTT. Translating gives CASSLKGLAGVGTSTDTQYF.

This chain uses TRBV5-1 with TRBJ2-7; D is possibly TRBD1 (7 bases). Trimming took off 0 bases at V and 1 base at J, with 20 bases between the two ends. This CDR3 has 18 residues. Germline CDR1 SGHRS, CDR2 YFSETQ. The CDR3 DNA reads TGCGCCAGCAGCTTGGGGGGAGGAGGGAGGACAGGATCCTACGAGCAGTACTTC. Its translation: CASSLGGGGRTGSYEQYF. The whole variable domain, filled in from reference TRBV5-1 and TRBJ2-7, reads KAGVTQTPRYLIKTRGQQVTLSCSPISGHRSVSWYQQTPGQGLQFLFEYFSETQRNKGNFPGRFSGRQFSNSRSEMNVSTLELGDSALYLCASSLGGGGRTGSYEQYFGPGTRLTVT.

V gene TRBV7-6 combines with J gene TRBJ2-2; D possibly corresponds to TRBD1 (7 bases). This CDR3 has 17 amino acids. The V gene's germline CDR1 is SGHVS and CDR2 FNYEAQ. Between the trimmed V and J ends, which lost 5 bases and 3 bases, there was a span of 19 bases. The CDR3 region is CASSPSTGRSYTGELFF. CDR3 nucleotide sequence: TGTGCCAGCAGCCCATCGACAGGGAGGAGTTACACCGGGGAGCTGTTTTTT. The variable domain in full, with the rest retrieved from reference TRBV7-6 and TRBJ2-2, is GAGVSQSPRYKVTKRGQDVALRCDPISGHVSLYWYRQALGQGPEFLTYFNYEAQQDKSGLPNDRFSAERPEGSISTLTIQRTEQRDSAMYRCASSPSTGRSYTGELFFGEGSRLTVL.

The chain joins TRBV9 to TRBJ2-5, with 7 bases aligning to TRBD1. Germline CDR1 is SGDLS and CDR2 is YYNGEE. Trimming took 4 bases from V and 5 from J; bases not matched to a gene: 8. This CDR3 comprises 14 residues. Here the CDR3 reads CASSFRGGGETQYF. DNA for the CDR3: TGTGCCAGCAGCTTTCGAGGGGGCGGGGAGACCCAGTACTTC.

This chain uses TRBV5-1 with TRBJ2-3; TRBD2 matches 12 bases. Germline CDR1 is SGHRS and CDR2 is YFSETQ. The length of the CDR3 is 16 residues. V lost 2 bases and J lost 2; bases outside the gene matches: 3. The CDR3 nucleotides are TGCGCCAGCAGCTTCCTAGCGGGGGGGAACACAGATACGCAGTATTTT. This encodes CASSFLAGGNTDTQYF.

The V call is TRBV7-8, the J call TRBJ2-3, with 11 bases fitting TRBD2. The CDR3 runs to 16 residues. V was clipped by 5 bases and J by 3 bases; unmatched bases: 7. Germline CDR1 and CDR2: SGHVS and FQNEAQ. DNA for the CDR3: TGTGCCAGCAGCCTGTTAGCGGGAGGGGGGACAGATACGCAGTATTTT. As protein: CASSLLAGGGTDTQYF.

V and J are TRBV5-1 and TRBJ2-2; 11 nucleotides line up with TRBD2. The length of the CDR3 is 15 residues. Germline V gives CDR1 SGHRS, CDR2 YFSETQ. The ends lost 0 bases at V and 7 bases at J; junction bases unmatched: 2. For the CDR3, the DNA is TGCGCCAGCAGCTTGGAACTAGCGGGAGACGGGGAGCTGTTTTTT. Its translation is CASSLELAGDGELFF. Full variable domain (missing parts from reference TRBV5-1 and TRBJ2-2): KAGVTQTPRYLIKTRGQQVTLSCSPISGHRSVSWYQQTPGQGLQFLFEYFSETQRNKGNFPGRFSGRQFSNSRSEMNVSTLELGDSALYLCASSLELAGDGELFFGEGSRLTVL.

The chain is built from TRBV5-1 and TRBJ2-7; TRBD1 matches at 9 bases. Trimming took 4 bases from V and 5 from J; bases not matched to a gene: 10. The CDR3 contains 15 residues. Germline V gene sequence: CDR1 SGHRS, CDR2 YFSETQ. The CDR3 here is CASSLSPGTGNEQYF. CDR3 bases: TGCGCCAGCAGCCTAAGTCCCGGGACAGGGAACGAGCAGTACTTC.

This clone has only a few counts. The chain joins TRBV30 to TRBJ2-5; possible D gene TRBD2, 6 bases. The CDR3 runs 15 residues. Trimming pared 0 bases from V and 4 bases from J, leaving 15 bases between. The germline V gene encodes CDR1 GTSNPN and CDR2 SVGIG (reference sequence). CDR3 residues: CAWSVDSTRRETQYF. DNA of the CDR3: TGTGCCTGGAGTGTAGATTCGACTAGACGAGAGACCCAGTACTTC.

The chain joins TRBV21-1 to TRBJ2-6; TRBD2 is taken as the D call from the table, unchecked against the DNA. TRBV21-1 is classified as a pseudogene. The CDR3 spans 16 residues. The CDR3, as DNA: TGTGCCAGCAGCAAAGAGCTTATGTCTGGGGCCAACGTCCTGACTTTC. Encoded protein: CASSKELMSGANVLTF.

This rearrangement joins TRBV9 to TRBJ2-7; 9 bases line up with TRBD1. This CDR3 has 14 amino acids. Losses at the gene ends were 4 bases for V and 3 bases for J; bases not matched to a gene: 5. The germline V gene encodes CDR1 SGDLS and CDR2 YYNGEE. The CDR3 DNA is TGTGCCAGCAGCTTCCGGGACAGGGACTACGAGCAGTACTTC. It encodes CASSFRDRDYEQYF.

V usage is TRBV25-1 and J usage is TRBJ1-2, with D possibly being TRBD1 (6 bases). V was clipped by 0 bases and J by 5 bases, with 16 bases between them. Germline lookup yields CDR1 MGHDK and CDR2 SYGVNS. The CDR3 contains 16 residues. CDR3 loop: CASSEYGAGEGYGYTF. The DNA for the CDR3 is TGTGCCAGCAGTGAATATGGGGCAGGGGAAGGGTATGGCTACACCTTC.

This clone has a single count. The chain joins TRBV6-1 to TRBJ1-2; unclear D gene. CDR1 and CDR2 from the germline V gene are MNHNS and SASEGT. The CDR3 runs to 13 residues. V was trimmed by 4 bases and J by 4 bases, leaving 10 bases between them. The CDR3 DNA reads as TGTGCCAGCAGTGTGGCGGAACCCTATGGCTACACCTTC. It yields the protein CASSVAEPYGYTF.

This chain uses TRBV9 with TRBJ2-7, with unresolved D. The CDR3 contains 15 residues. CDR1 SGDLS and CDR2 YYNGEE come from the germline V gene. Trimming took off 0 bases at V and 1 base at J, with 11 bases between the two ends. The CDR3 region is CASSVDGTESYEQYF. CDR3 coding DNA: TGTGCCAGCAGCGTAGACGGAACGGAGTCCTACGAGCAGTACTTC.

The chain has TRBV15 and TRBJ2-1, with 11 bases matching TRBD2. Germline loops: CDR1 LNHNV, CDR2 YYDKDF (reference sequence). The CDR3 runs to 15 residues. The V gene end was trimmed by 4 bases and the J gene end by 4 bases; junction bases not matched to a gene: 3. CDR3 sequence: CATSIRTSGYNEQFF. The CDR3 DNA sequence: TGTGCCACCAGCATTAGGACTAGCGGGTACAATGAGCAGTTCTTC. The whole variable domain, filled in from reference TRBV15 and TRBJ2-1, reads DAMVIQNPRYQVTQFGKPVTLSCSQTLNHNVMYWYQQKSSQAPKLLFHYYDKDFNNEADTPDNFQSRRPNTSFCFLDIRSPGLGDTAMYLCATSIRTSGYNEQFFGPGTRLTVL.

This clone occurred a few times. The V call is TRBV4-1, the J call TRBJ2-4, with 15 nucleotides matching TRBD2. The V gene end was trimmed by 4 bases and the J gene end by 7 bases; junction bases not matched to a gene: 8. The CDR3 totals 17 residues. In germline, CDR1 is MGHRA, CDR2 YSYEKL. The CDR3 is CASSRPGLAGGRNIQYF. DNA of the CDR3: TGCGCCAGCAGCCGACCGGGACTAGCGGGAGGACGGAACATTCAGTACTTC.

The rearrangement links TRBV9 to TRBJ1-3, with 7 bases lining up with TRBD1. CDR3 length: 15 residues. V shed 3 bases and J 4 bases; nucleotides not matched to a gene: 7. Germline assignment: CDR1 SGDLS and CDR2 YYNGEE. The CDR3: CASSATGVTGNTIYF. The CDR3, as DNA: TGTGCCAGCAGCGCTACAGGGGTAACGGGAAACACCATATATTTT.